Presented here are 18 T cell receptor beta chains from one specimen sequenced in a study of molecular identifiers for immune sequencing clone quantification. TCRdb itself ran the PCR reads through MiXCR, one entry per CDR3 protein. The sample has approximately 97,000 distinct CDR3 sequences, 24% seen once. The sequenced material came from naive CD8+ T cells from blood, with Jurkat cell RNA spiked in. Subset given: FACS-sorted CD8+CD4-CCR7+CD45RA+ naive T cells. These receptors were obtained from a human donor in good health. Some libraries in this study had Jurkat cell RNA spiked in.

This clonotype has at least ten counts. The V gene is TRBV7-9, the J gene TRBJ2-5; perhaps TRBD2 as D (5 bases). The CDR3 covers 14 residues. Germline assignment: CDR1 SEHNR and CDR2 FQNEAQ (reference sequence). V was pared by 0 bases and J by 2 bases, with 7 bases between. This chain's CDR3 is CASSLAEGQETQYF. The CDR3, as DNA: TGTGCCAGCAGCTTAGCTGAGGGTCAAGAGACCCAGTACTTC.

Remarks on this clonotype: The germline gene is not matched at one end of the junction; a read error may be the cause. This chain links TRBV5-3 with TRBJ2-5; 7 bases are a match to TRBD2. TRBV5-3 is treated as an ORF (open reading frame) with a function not yet certain. There are 19 residues in the CDR3. In DNA, the CDR3 is TGTGCCAGCAGCTTGGGGACCCTTTACGGCGGGGGACCCCAAGAGACCCAGTACTTC. Protein sequence: CASSLGTLYGGGPQETQYF.

This chain joins TRBV5-1 and TRBJ2-5, with D tentatively TRBD2 (6 bases). CDR3 length: 13 residues. The V and J ends lost 6 bases and 9 bases respectively, with 18 bases between them. CDR1 and CDR2 (germline): SGHRS, YFSETQ. The CDR3: CASNPGDKAAQYF. The CDR3 DNA reads TGCGCCAGCAACCCGGGGGATAAGGCGGCCCAGTACTTC.

In its sample, this clonotype was seen a few times. A clone one base away is much larger, so this may be a read error. The rearrangement uses TRBV27 and TRBJ1-5; the D is unclear. This CDR3 has 14 residues. Germline-derived CDR1 and CDR2 are MNHEY and SMNVEV (reference sequence). In nucleotides, the CDR3 is TGTGCCGGCAGTTTAGTACAGAACAATCAGCCCCAGCATTTT. Translated, it gives CAGSLVQNNQPQHF.

The V call is TRBV10-3, the J call TRBJ2-2; D call uncertain. V lost 4 bases and J lost 7, with 4 bases in between. CDR1 and CDR2 (germline): ENHRY, SYGVKD. The CDR3 loop spans 11 amino acids. CDR3: CAISVSGELFF. As DNA, the CDR3 is TGTGCCATCAGTGTGAGCGGGGAGCTGTTTTTT.

Of note for this clonotype: This may arise from a read error, as a much more abundant clone is one base away. The rearrangement joins TRBV27 to TRBJ2-7, with 9 bases fitting TRBD1. The CDR3 totals 12 residues. Germline loops: CDR1 MNHEY, CDR2 SMNVEV (reference sequence). The V gene end was trimmed by 11 bases and the J gene end by 5 bases; junction bases not matched to a gene: 7. CDR3 DNA sequence: TGTGCCGTCGGACAGGGGCACAACGAGCAGTACTTC. Amino acid sequence: CAVGQGHNEQYF.

This clonotype was seen only a few times. The chain is built from TRBV7-6 and TRBJ2-5; weak D call: TRBD1 (5 bases). The V end lost 1 base, the J end lost 4 bases, and 10 bases lay between the germline ends. This CDR3 comprises 14 residues. The germline V gene encodes CDR1 SGHVS and CDR2 FNYEAQ. CDR3 protein: CASSLGAGAETQYF. For the CDR3, the DNA is TGTGCCAGCAGCTTAGGCGCTGGGGCAGAGACCCAGTACTTC.

Remarks on this clonotype: A much larger clone lies one base from this, so it may be a read error. This chain uses TRBV28 with TRBJ1-6; D is unclear. The CDR3 consists of 15 residues. Germline CDR1 is MDHEN and CDR2 is SYDVKM. The CDR3 region is CASSPRSLFHSPLPF. In nucleotides, the CDR3 is TGTGCCAGCAGCCCTCGGAGCCTATTTCATTCACCCCTCCCCTTT.

A few counts support this clonotype. The chain uses TRBV20-1 and TRBJ2-7; D is possibly TRBD2 (6 bases). The length of the CDR3 is 16 residues. Trimming took 0 bases from V and 0 from J, leaving 15 bases between them. Germline V gives CDR1 DFQATT, CDR2 SNEGSKA (reference sequence). The CDR3 DNA reads TGCAGTGCTAGAGACCTAGGCGGGATAGTCTCCTACGAGCAGTACTTC. Its translation: CSARDLGGIVSYEQYF.

V usage is TRBV19 and J usage is TRBJ2-1; 8 bases map to TRBD1. Germline CDR1 is LNHDA and CDR2 is SQIVND (reference sequence). The CDR3 has 14 amino acids. With 6 bases clipped from V and 2 bases from J, the junction kept 3 bases outside the gene matches. The CDR3 sequence is CASSTGGTYNEQFF. The CDR3 DNA sequence: TGTGCCAGTAGCACAGGGGGTACCTACAATGAGCAGTTCTTC.

The J gene is TRBJ2-7, the V gene TRBV12-5; 9 bases align to TRBD1. V trimming: 4 bases; J trimming: 6 bases; junction bases outside the gene matches: 13. There are 16 residues in the CDR3. Germline V gene lookup returns CDR1 LGHNT and CDR2 FRNRAP. In DNA, the CDR3 is TGTGCTAGTGGTTGGGACAGGGTGGTCCTTGGAGGCGAGCAGTACTTC. Translating it yields CASGWDRVVLGGEQYF. Together with reference TRBV12-5 and TRBJ2-7, the CDR3 gives the full variable domain: DARVTQTPRHKVTEMGQEVTMRCQPILGHNTVFWYRQTMMQGLELLAYFRNRAPLDDSGMPKDRFSAEMPDATLATLKIQPSEPRDSAVYFCASGWDRVVLGGEQYFGPGTRLTVT.

There are many counts of this clonotype. The chain recombines TRBV13 with TRBJ2-3; D is unclear. V dropped 6 bases and J dropped 6 bases, with 7 bases sitting between them. Germline V gene data show CDR1 as PRHDT and CDR2 as FYEKMQ (reference sequence). This CDR3 region has 11 residues. CDR3 in amino acids: CASRLADTQYF. The CDR3 DNA reads TGTGCCAGCAGGTTGGCGGATACGCAGTATTTT.

Points on this clonotype: One end of the junction is discordant with germline, which a read error may explain. The chain uses TRBV7-9 and TRBJ1-1; D is possibly TRBD1 (5 bases). There are 14 residues in the CDR3. Germline CDR1 reads SEHNR; CDR2 reads FQNEAQ (reference sequence). CDR3 sequence reads: CASSYECPDTVAFF. In DNA form, the CDR3 reads TGTGCCAGCAGCTACGAGTGCCCGGACACTGTAGCTTTCTTT.

The chain carries TRBV7-9 and TRBJ2-3; TRBD2 aligns across 8 bases. Per the germline V gene, CDR1 is SEHNR and CDR2 is FQNEAQ (reference sequence). The junction had 10 bases not matched to a gene; V was cut back by 5 bases and J by 3 bases. The CDR3 consists of 16 residues. CDR3 sequence (DNA): TGTGCCAGCAGCGGGGGGCGGGGGGCCCGTACAGATACGCAGTATTTT. It yields the protein CASSGGRGARTDTQYF. The full variable domain, rest sourced from reference TRBV7-9 and TRBJ2-3, is DTGVSQNPRHKITKRGQNVTFRCDPISEHNRLYWYRQTLGQGPEFLTYFQNEAQLEKSRLLSDRFSAERPKGSFSTLEIQRTEQGDSAMYLCASSGGRGARTDTQYFGPGTRLTVL.

V is TRBV28 and J is TRBJ2-7; tentatively, D is TRBD1 (6 bases). From germline, CDR1 is MDHEN and CDR2 SYDVKM. The germline V and J ends were trimmed by 4 bases and 2 bases, with 15 bases remaining between them. The CDR3 totals 15 residues. As DNA, the CDR3 is TGTGCCAGCAGTTACGGGACACCAGAACCCTACGAGCAGTACTTC. Its translation: CASSYGTPEPYEQYF.

This clonotype occurred many times. The chain carries TRBV4-3 and TRBJ2-1; the D is unclear. Germline-derived CDR1 and CDR2 are LGHNA and YSLEER. This CDR3 has 15 residues. V lost 3 bases and J 3 bases, leaving 12 bases between the germline ends. Here the CDR3 DNA reads TGCGCCAGCAGCCAGAGTCTAGGGATCTACAATGAGCAGTTCTTC. Its translation is CASSQSLGIYNEQFF.

Many counts were recorded for this clonotype. The chain has TRBV10-3 and TRBJ2-3, with 7 bases aligning to TRBD2. The V gene end was trimmed by 6 bases and the J gene end by 2 bases; junction bases not matched to a gene: 14. The CDR3 runs to 17 residues. Germline values: CDR1 ENHRY, CDR2 SYGVKD. The CDR3 sequence: CAISPLGGGEPTDTQYF. The CDR3 coding sequence is TGTGCCATCAGCCCCCTGGGTGGGGGGGAACCCACAGATACGCAGTATTTT.

This clonotype has a count of ten or more. The chain recombines TRBV28 with TRBJ2-7, with D possibly TRBD2 on 6 matching bases. This CDR3 is built from 15 residues. The V gene's germline CDR1 is MDHEN and CDR2 SYDVKM. Trimming cost V 3 bases and J 0 bases, with 12 bases left between them. DNA of the CDR3: TGTGCCAGCAGTTTTGGGACTGTGAGCTCCTACGAGCAGTACTTC. The encoded protein is CASSFGTVSSYEQYF. Based on the CDR3 plus reference TRBV28 and TRBJ2-7, the full variable domain is DVKVTQSSRYLVKRTGEKVFLECVQDMDHENMFWYRQDPGLGLRLIYFSYDVKMKEKGDIPEGYSVSREKKERFSLILESASTNQTSMYLCASSFGTVSSYEQYFGPGTRLTVT.